This entry features one T cell receptor (beta chain) sequence. Its binding antigen is unknown. Base qualities are not provided; no much larger clone lies one nucleotide away. Based on the germline V gene, the CDR1 and CDR2 sequences are SGHTA and FQGNSA. V ends up 6 bases short and J 3 bases short, with an unmatched junction base count of 7. The CDR3 runs 15 residues from the cysteine to the phenylalanine. Only the CDR3 DNA is retained, 45 bases long and in frame from the first base. The data were obtained in a study of blood T cell repertoires in COVID-19 (dated by TCRdb to 2018 to 2020). A note on the overall study: Collaborator samples came from the United States, Italy and Spain and covered acute and convalescent phases of COVID-19. The material from the prospective study consisted of cDNA or gDNA derived from T cells, B-cell-depleted T cells, or PBMCs. The dataset comprised deeply sampled blood TCRbeta repertoires from subjects exposed to, actively infected with, or recovered from COVID-19. The repertoires were made available in a free public database intended to serve as a resource for research on the immune response to SARS-CoV-2. Samples came from the ongoing ImmuneRACE study (first 160 participants) plus 1,254 subjects from 6 global collaborators. Sample metadata almost always included a de-identified subject ID, COVID-19 status, age in years and sex. HLA class I and class II types, where available, came from metadata supplied by the sample provider rather than from assay-based typing. Study-wide conclusions, independent of this receptor: How much clinical and demographic metadata was included differed by source and by participant, and the metadata was provided uncurated.

Enrolling through a virtual design, the prospective study's participants ranged in age from roughly 18 to 95 years and lived across more than 20 United States geographic areas. To assign participants to cohorts, the prospective study relied on clinical history that participants themselves reported in a screening survey and a study questionnaire. Each participant in the prospective study had whole blood, serum and a nasopharyngeal or oropharyngeal swab collected by mobile phlebotomists. Prospective study participants could optionally give additional blood draws and questionnaires over an approximately two-month period. Before DNA extraction, prospective study blood samples were shipped either frozen or at room temperature. TCRbeta CDR3 regions were amplified from genomic DNA using the immunoSEQ Assay, a bias-controlled multiplex PCR. The original pipeline was this. Within the assay, amplification of reference gene primers was used to estimate how many nucleated cells each sample contained. Sequence reads were collapsed and filtered to measure the absolute abundance of every unique TCRbeta CDR3 rearrangement. Productive Simpson clonality was computed per sample as the square root of Simpson's diversity index over productive rearrangements. TCRdb's version of the immuneACCESS table is confined to in-frame rearrangements and falls short of the full clone set. An unresolved V gene accounts for under half of the shortfall where checked; the remainder is of unknown origin. The V and J calls and clone size were taken over from that table, and D and trimming were inferred from the DNA. The sample table records approximately 140,000 clones; about four fifths of these occur just once. The ten largest clones capture about 5.5% of the sample.

The origin of this receptor is a man aged 40-55 years with acute COVID-19. The sequence links TRBV7-2 to TRBJ2-7; 11 junctional bases match TRBD2. Sequencing was carried out using PBMCs or T cells enriched from blood (not recorded which). CDR3 protein: CASSPTSGMDYEQYF. The nucleotide sequence is TGTGCCAGCAGTCCGACTAGCGGGATGGACTACGAGCAGTACTTC. The reference TRBV7-2 and TRBJ2-7 proteins fill in what lies around the CDR3, so the full variable domain reads GAGVSQSPSNKVTEKGKDVELRCDPISGHTALYWYRQSLGQGLEFLIYFQGNSAPDKSGLPSDRFSAERTGGSVSTLTIQRTQQEDSAVYLCASSPTSGMDYEQYFGPGTRLTVT.